The next 16 T cell receptor beta chains were all read from a single sample in a study of CD8+CD57+ T cells in acquired aplastic anemia. For CDR3 and TCR beta VDJ profiling, genomic DNA was the template used. Via MiXCR, TCRdb re-called the reads, giving one row per CDR3 protein. The data hold fewer than 300,000 distinct CDR3 sequences, with about 80% observed a single time. Patients included in sequencing had previously demonstrated CD8+CD57+ cell expansion by flow cytometry. The specimen sequenced was sorted CD4+, CD8+, or CD8+CD57+ T cells (not recorded which) from PBMCs. These receptors originate from a human donor with aplastic anemia.

In its sample, this clonotype was seen a few times. The V and J genes are TRBV29-1 and TRBJ1-2; 10 bases are a match to TRBD1. The CDR3 is 12 residues long. Unmatched junction bases numbered 2, after V lost 7 bases and J lost 3 bases. The V gene's germline CDR1 is SQVTM and CDR2 ANQGSEA. CDR3 DNA sequence: TGCAGCGGAGGGACAGGGGACTATGGCTACACCTTC. Its translation is CSGGTGDYGYTF.

About this clonotype itself: The DNA is omitted, as the CDR3 cannot be located on it reliably, and the CDR3 follows TCRdb's listing. The V and J genes are TRBV7-9 and TRBJ1-6; the listed D gene, TRBD1, was not tested against the DNA. The V gene's germline CDR1 is SEHNR and CDR2 FQNEAQ (reference sequence). The CDR3 is 14 amino acids long, termini counted. The CDR3: CAGQGTWETQYFGF.

This chain uses TRBV10-3 with TRBJ2-3; D might be TRBD1 or TRBD2, each matching 5 bases. This CDR3 is 14 amino acids long. The germline V gene encodes CDR1 ENHRY and CDR2 SYGVKD. V was trimmed by 10 bases and J by 3 bases, leaving 17 bases between them. Here the CDR3 DNA reads TGTGCCACTAGGACTCCGAGGGGTACAGATACGCAGTATTTT. Translated: CATRTPRGTDTQYF.

Details on this clonotype: One junction end disagrees with the germline gene, perhaps due to a read error. The V call is TRBV11-1, the J call TRBJ2-5, with unresolved D. The germline gives CDR1 SGHAT, CDR2 FQDESV (reference sequence). There are 14 residues in the CDR3. Here the CDR3 reads CATSRDRTQETQYF. Here the CDR3 DNA reads TGTGCCACCAGCAGAGACCGCACGCAAGAGACCCAGTACTTC. Looking up the rest from reference TRBV11-1 and TRBJ2-5 gives the full variable domain: EAEVAQSPRYKITEKSQAVAFWCDPISGHATLYWYRQILGQGPELLVQFQDESVVDDSQLPKDRFSAERLKGVDSTLKIQPAELGDSAMYLCATSRDRTQETQYFGPGTRLLVL.

Only one count was recorded for this clonotype. The rearrangement links TRBV2 to TRBJ1-2; tentative D call: TRBD1 (5 bases). The V gene's germline CDR1 is SNHLY and CDR2 FYNNEI. CDR3 length equals 15 residues. Between the trimmed V and J ends, which lost 4 bases and 13 bases, there was a span of 25 bases. The CDR3 nucleotides are TGTGCCAGCAGTGGGGGGGGGGGGTCAGAGCAGTTCTTCACCTTC. It translates to CASSGGGGSEQFFTF.

Worth noting for this clonotype: Likely a read error: the CDR3 ends without its conserved phenylalanine or tryptophan. No DNA is shown, since the ends of the CDR3 on it are uncertain; the CDR3 is the one TCRdb lists. V and J are TRBV2 and TRBJ2-2; the D call in the table, TRBD1, was not verified against the DNA. Termini included, the CDR3 measures 16 amino acids. Germline CDR1 SNHLY, CDR2 FYNNEI. CDR3 region: CASGDGGTDTQEFGPG.

In this sample, this clonotype turned up once. A read error may account for a junction end that differs from germline. V is TRBV5-1 and J is TRBJ2-3, with D perhaps assigned TRBD1 or TRBD2 (6 bases each). Germline V gene data show CDR1 as SGHRS and CDR2 as YFSETQ. The CDR3 runs 15 residues. CDR3 sequence: CASSSEGGYTGTQYF. In DNA, the CDR3 is TGTGCCAGCAGCTCGGAGGGGGGTTACACAGGTACGCAGTATTTT.

A remark on this clonotype: Since the CDR3 does not end with the conserved phenylalanine or tryptophan, this likely comes from a read error. The limits of the CDR3 on the DNA are not certain, so only TCRdb's listed CDR3 is given. This chain joins TRBV9 and TRBJ1-2. Germline V lookup: CDR1 SGDLS, CDR2 YYNGEE. Ends included, the CDR3 has 13 residues. CDR3 loop: CASSEYLNAYNEL.

In regard to this clonotype: The junction does not match germline at one end; this may be a read error. This chain's CDR3 is CASSFGQGGNTEASF. The CDR3, as DNA: TGTGCCAGCAGCTTCGGACAGGGAGGGAACACTGAAGCTTCCTTT. The chain employs TRBV11-3 and TRBJ1-1, with 8 bases fitting TRBD1. The CDR3 has 15 residues. Per the germline V gene, CDR1 is SGHNT and CDR2 is YENEEA.

This chain joins TRBV9 and TRBJ2-1; 10 bases map to TRBD2. The germline CDR1 and CDR2 sequences are SGDLS and YYNGEE. CDR3 length: 16 residues. V lost 3 bases, J lost 11 bases, and 14 bases stayed unmatched. The CDR3, as DNA: TGTGCCAGCAGCGAAGGACTAGCGGACACTCATACGCAGCAGTTCTTC. Translation gives CASSEGLADTHTQQFF.

This sequence joins TRBV7-4 and TRBJ2-1, with D perhaps being TRBD1 or TRBD2 (6 bases each). Trimming shortened V by 5 bases and J by 13 bases, and 27 bases separated the two germline ends. From germline, CDR1 is SGHVT and CDR2 SQSDAQ. There are 16 residues in the CDR3. The CDR3 loop is CASSVLGGWARAPQFF. The CDR3 DNA is TGTGCCAGCAGCGTCCTCGGGGGCTGGGCCCGGGCACCCCAGTTCTTC.

The V gene is TRBV11-3, the J gene TRBJ2-7; 7 nucleotides line up with TRBD1. In germline, CDR1 is SGHNT, CDR2 YENEEA. CDR3 length equals 18 residues. The V segment lost 8 bases and the J segment 1 base; nucleotides outside the gene matches: 20. The CDR3 coding sequence is TGTGCCAGCTCAATTCATCCAGACGGGACAGCCCTTTCCTACGAGCAGTACGTC. Amino acids: CASSIHPDGTALSYEQYV.

The chain uses TRBV13 and TRBJ2-3; D is perhaps TRBD1 or TRBD2 (5 bases each). With 8 bases removed from V and 0 bases from J, the gap between germline ends came to 12 bases. The CDR3 extends over 14 amino acids. CDR1 is PRHDT, CDR2 FYEKMQ, per germline (reference sequence). The CDR3 here is CASALAGSTDTQYF. The CDR3 coding sequence is TGTGCCAGCGCCCTAGCAGGGAGCACAGATACGCAGTATTTT.

Of note for this clonotype: Mismatch with germline at one junction end may stem from a read error. The V call is TRBV7-9, the J call TRBJ1-6, with 9 bases lining up with TRBD1. The germline CDR1 and CDR2 sequences are SEHNR and FQNEAQ (reference sequence). The CDR3 runs 15 residues. The CDR3 bases are TGTGCCACCAGCAGAGACAGGGGGATGGGTTCAGACCACCACTTT. Translation: CATSRDRGMGSDHHF.

On this clonotype: The junction departs from the called germline gene at one end, perhaps through a read error. This chain links TRBV7-7 with TRBJ2-3; no firm D call. The germline gives CDR1 SSHAT, CDR2 FNYEAQ (reference sequence). The CDR3 is 14 residues long. In DNA, the CDR3 is TGTGCCAGCAGCTTAGTTGGACGGTTGAACACTCAAGATTTT. Protein: CASSLVGRLNTQDF.

A remark on this clonotype: It is likely a read error, because the conserved phenylalanine at the end of the CDR3 is missing. Because the CDR3's place on the DNA is in doubt, the DNA is left out and the CDR3 is given as listed by TCRdb. The V call is TRBV7-8, the J call TRBJ2-5. The CDR3 is made up of 12 amino acids, end residues included. Per the germline V gene, CDR1 is SGHVS and CDR2 is FQNEAQ. CDR3 sequence reads: CASSLAGETESL.